The 22 T cell receptor beta chains reported below all come from one sample, sequenced in a study of T cell repertoires in cytomegalovirus infection. TCRdb passed the reads through MiXCR, listing each CDR3 protein once. The profile shows around 300,000 distinct CDR3 sequences, 22% of them singletons. No antigen has been assigned to these receptors. Material: cultured PBMCs, obtained from culture after CMV antigen stimulation. Receptors were obtained from a human donor in good health (CMV status not recorded). Some clones in this sample may be carry-over from other donors' samples.

V gene TRBV28 combines with J gene TRBJ2-5; 10 bases map to TRBD1. V lost 5 bases and J lost 2; bases outside the gene matches: 5. CDR3 length equals 15 residues. Germline CDR1 is MDHEN and CDR2 is SYDVKM. Here the CDR3 DNA reads TGTGCCAGCAGTCCATCGGGACAGGGGCAAGAGACCCAGTACTTC. It is translated as CASSPSGQGQETQYF.

The gene calls are TRBV6-8 and TRBJ2-7, with TRBD2 identical over 11 bases. CDR1 is MNHGY and CDR2 is SAAAGT in the germline V gene. The CDR3 has 16 amino acids. V was clipped by 7 bases and J by 2 bases; unmatched bases: 10. The DNA of the CDR3 is TGTGCCAGCACTCCCCACGTAGCGGGAGGGCCCTACGAGCAGTACGTC. As protein: CASTPHVAGGPYEQYV.

The chain couples TRBV6-6 to TRBJ1-2; D is unclear. V gave up 2 bases and J gave up 8 bases, with 9 bases separating them. Germline V gene sequence: CDR1 MNHNY, CDR2 SVGAGI (reference sequence). The CDR3 contains 12 residues. This chain's CDR3 is CASSYGESGYTF. The CDR3 DNA is TGTGCCAGCAGTTACGGAGAGTCCGGCTACACCTTC.

V and J are TRBV10-3 and TRBJ2-3; D unresolved. CDR3 length: 13 residues. CDR1 is ENHRY and CDR2 is SYGVKD in the germline V gene. Trimming cost V 8 bases and J 6 bases, with 15 bases left between them. The CDR3 reads CAIGSPETDTQYF. Here the CDR3 DNA reads TGTGCCATCGGCTCGCCGGAGACTGATACGCAGTATTTT.

Many counts were recorded for this clonotype. The rearrangement joins TRBV7-2 to TRBJ2-1; 7 bases line up with TRBD2. The ends lost 5 bases at V and 0 bases at J; junction bases unmatched: 10. This CDR3 contains 17 residues. Per germline, CDR1 SGHTA and CDR2 FQGNSA. The CDR3 DNA reads TGTGCCAGCAGCCGGAGGGCGGGGGACTACTCCTACAATGAGCAGTTCTTC. Amino acids: CASSRRAGDYSYNEQFF.

There are many counts of this clonotype. This chain links TRBV7-2 with TRBJ1-2; D call uncertain. This CDR3 comprises 12 residues. Germline V gene lookup returns CDR1 SGHTA and CDR2 FQGNSA. Trimming shortened V by 3 bases and J by 7 bases, and 9 bases separated the two germline ends. CDR3: CASSFMEGGYTF. In nucleotides, the CDR3 is TGTGCCAGCAGCTTTATGGAGGGTGGCTACACCTTC.

This sequence joins TRBV7-9 and TRBJ2-1, with D perhaps given as TRBD1 or TRBD2 (5 bases each). The CDR3 is 15 amino acids. Germline CDR1 and CDR2: SEHNR and FQNEAQ (reference sequence). V lost 4 bases and J 9 bases, leaving 19 bases between the germline ends. In DNA form, the CDR3 reads TGTGCCAGCAGCTCTGCCGGGACCCGGTCGGGTGAGCAGTTCTTC. It encodes CASSSAGTRSGEQFF.

This clonotype was observed a handful of times. The chain has TRBV4-3 and TRBJ2-1, with D unclear. CDR1 is LGHNA, CDR2 YSLEER, per germline. V lost 1 base and J 4 bases, leaving 11 bases between the germline ends. The CDR3 spans 15 residues. Here the CDR3 reads CASSQAAATYNEQFF. The CDR3 DNA follows: TGCGCCAGCAGCCAAGCTGCGGCCACTTACAATGAGCAGTTCTTC.

This clonotype has a handful of counts. The V and J genes are TRBV7-8 and TRBJ2-2, with 13 bases matching TRBD2. With V trimmed by 5 bases and J by 4 bases, 13 bases remained unmatched. Germline V gene sequence: CDR1 SGHVS, CDR2 FQNEAQ. The CDR3 loop spans 19 amino acids. CDR3 residues: CASSPTGTSGTKGTGELFF. CDR3 coding DNA: TGTGCCAGCAGCCCAACCGGGACTAGCGGGACTAAGGGCACCGGGGAGCTGTTTTTT. Drawing the rest from reference TRBV7-8 and TRBJ2-2, the complete variable domain is GAGVSQSPRYKVAKRGQDVALRCDPISGHVSLFWYQQALGQGPEFLTYFQNEAQLDKSGLPSDRFFAERPEGSVSTLKIQRTQQEDSAVYLCASSPTGTSGTKGTGELFFGEGSRLTVL.

This clonotype was detected ten times or more. The chain recombines TRBV7-2 with TRBJ2-5; D call uncertain. This CDR3 has 13 residues. Germline CDR1 reads SGHTA; CDR2 reads FQGNSA. V was pared by 1 base and J by 3 bases, with 6 bases between. The CDR3 is CASSLVRKETQYF. The CDR3, as DNA: TGTGCCAGCAGCTTAGTCAGGAAAGAGACCCAGTACTTC.

This sequence joins TRBV2 and TRBJ2-1, with a weak D call TRBD2 (6 bases). V lost 4 bases and J lost 7, with 17 bases in between. The CDR3 extends over 15 amino acids. The germline gives CDR1 SNHLY, CDR2 FYNNEI. The CDR3 reads CASSALGTGLNEQFF. Here the CDR3 DNA reads TGTGCCAGCAGTGCTCTCGGGACTGGGTTGAATGAGCAGTTCTTC. Based on the CDR3 plus reference TRBV2 and TRBJ2-1, the full variable domain is EPEVTQTPSHQVTQMGQEVILRCVPISNHLYFYWYRQILGQKVEFLVSFYNNEISEKSEIFDDQFSVERPDGSNFTLKIRSTKLEDSAMYFCASSALGTGLNEQFFGPGTRLTVL.

Only a few counts were recorded for this clonotype. The V gene is TRBV12-3 or TRBV12-4, the J gene TRBJ1-5, with 8 bases aligning to TRBD1. After removal of 4 bases from V and 2 bases from J, the junction contained 7 bases not matched to a gene. The CDR3 sequence is 16 residues long. In DNA form, the CDR3 reads TGTGCCAGCAGTTCGGGACAGGCCGCGCGCAATCAGCCCCAGCATTTT. Protein product: CASSSGQAARNQPQHF.

This clonotype was observed many times. The rearrangement uses TRBV7-2 and TRBJ1-3; 8 bases map to TRBD1. CDR1 and CDR2 (germline): SGHTA, FQGNSA. The CDR3 extends over 16 amino acids. V shed 3 bases and J 0 bases; nucleotides not matched to a gene: 4. The CDR3 bases are TGTGCCAGCAGCTTTACAGGGGGGACCTCTGGAAACACCATATATTTT. This gives the protein CASSFTGGTSGNTIYF.

This clonotype occurred many times. This chain joins TRBV7-2 and TRBJ1-6; possible D gene TRBD1, 5 bases. The CDR3 runs 20 residues. V lost 1 base to trimming and J lost 7 bases, with 26 bases between them. Germline values: CDR1 SGHTA, CDR2 FQGNSA. CDR3 amino acids: CASSLGVGGQGRFLNSPLHF. As DNA, the CDR3 is TGTGCCAGCAGCTTAGGGGTGGGCGGTCAGGGTCGGTTCTTGAATTCACCCCTCCACTTT.

CDR3 DNA: TGTGCCAGCAGTTTAGTAGTTGGGACGGTTGTCGATGAGCAGTTCTTC. It codes for CASSLVVGTVVDEQFF. V gene TRBV27 combines with J gene TRBJ2-1; D is perhaps TRBD1 or TRBD2 (5 bases each). The CDR3 contains 16 residues. The germline V gene encodes CDR1 MNHEY and CDR2 SMNVEV (reference sequence). The V end lost 2 bases, the J end lost 8 bases, and 19 bases lay between the germline ends.

This clonotype was counted between two and nine times. The rearrangement joins TRBV4-1 to TRBJ1-6; D gene ambiguous. The CDR3 sequence is 18 residues long. Germline V lookup: CDR1 MGHRA, CDR2 YSYEKL. V gave up 0 bases and J gave up 0 bases, with 12 bases separating them. CDR3 bases: TGCGCCAGCAGCCAAGATGGTGGCGCGAGCTCCTATAATTCACCCCTCCACTTT. It encodes CASSQDGGASSYNSPLHF.

This clonotype was counted ten times or more. The V gene is TRBV7-2, the J gene TRBJ2-7; 8 bases align to TRBD2. Germline values: CDR1 SGHTA, CDR2 FQGNSA. The CDR3 is made up of 14 amino acids. The V and J ends lost 5 bases and 2 bases, in that order; junction bases with no gene match: 5. This CDR3 reads CASSKGLAAYEQYV. The CDR3 DNA sequence: TGTGCCAGCAGCAAAGGACTAGCTGCCTACGAGCAGTACGTC.

This clonotype was detected ten times or more. The V gene is TRBV7-9, the J gene TRBJ1-5; 8 nucleotides match TRBD1. The V gene's germline CDR1 is SEHNR and CDR2 FQNEAQ (reference sequence). The CDR3 contains 15 residues. V shed 6 bases, J shed 4 bases, and the junction held 8 bases outside the gene matches. The CDR3 is CASSSDRGPNQPQHF. CDR3 in DNA: TGTGCCAGCAGTTCCGACAGGGGCCCTAATCAGCCCCAGCATTTT.

The chain joins TRBV10-3 to TRBJ2-5; TRBD2 might be the D (6 bases). V lost 6 bases and J lost 2, with 19 bases in between. Germline CDR1 ENHRY, CDR2 SYGVKD. CDR3 length: 16 amino acids. CDR3 sequence reads: CAISSNRGGEQETQYF. Written as DNA, the CDR3 is TGTGCCATCAGCTCAAATAGAGGCGGGGAACAAGAGACCCAGTACTTC.

This clonotype has more than one count but fewer than ten. V is TRBV7-2 and J is TRBJ2-2; 10 bases are a match to TRBD2. The CDR3 has 16 residues. CDR1 is SGHTA and CDR2 is FQGNSA in the germline V gene. V lost 5 bases to trimming and J lost 1 base; unmatched junction nucleotides: 4. This chain's CDR3 is CASSKRLAGNTGELFF. The CDR3 coding sequence is TGTGCCAGCAGCAAACGACTAGCGGGGAACACCGGGGAGCTGTTTTTT.

This clonotype was detected only a few times. The chain uses TRBV7-3 and TRBJ2-3; weak D call: TRBD2 (7 bases). With 0 bases removed from V and 2 bases from J, the gap between germline ends came to 9 bases. CDR3 length equals 15 residues. The germline gives CDR1 SGHTA, CDR2 FQGTGA. As DNA, the CDR3 is TGTGCCAGCAGCTTAACTCGGGGGGCCACAGATACGCAGTATTTT. This codes for CASSLTRGATDTQYF.

The rearrangement uses TRBV20-1 and TRBJ1-5; 7 bases are a match to TRBD1. The CDR3 covers 17 residues. Germline assignment: CDR1 DFQATT and CDR2 SNEGSKA (reference sequence). V was pared by 2 bases and J by 4 bases, with 14 bases of the junction left unmatched. The CDR3 protein is CSARPAPGQNANQPQHF. The CDR3 region has the DNA TGCAGTGCTAGACCCGCCCCGGGACAGAACGCAAATCAGCCCCAGCATTTT.